A single sample is the source of the 9 T cell receptor beta chains below, sequenced in a study of CD8 T cells in ankylosing spondylitis. Antigens for these TCRs are unknown. Overall study findings and caveats: Several highly homologous variants made up a TCR beta motif, and this motif appeared characteristic of ankylosing spondylitis blood.

One entry per CDR3 protein results from TCRdb running MiXCR on the 5' RACE reads. Of about 510,000 distinct CDR3 sequences in the sample, about 5% were seen once. Sequenced material: blood, either unsorted or a sorted T cell fraction (not recorded which). Receptor source: a male donor with ankylosing spondylitis.

This clonotype was counted ten times or more. The chain couples TRBV12-3 or TRBV12-4 to TRBJ2-3; TRBD1 aligns across 11 bases. J was trimmed by 4 bases and V by 4 bases; bases with no gene match: 4. This CDR3 has 15 residues. Written as DNA, the CDR3 is TGTGCCAGCAGTTCTCCGGGACAGGGGGCAGATACGCAGTATTTT. Translation: CASSSPGQGADTQYF.

This clonotype was counted between two and nine times. The chain uses TRBV12-3 or TRBV12-4 and TRBJ2-6; 9 nucleotides agree with TRBD1. The CDR3 contains 13 residues. V shed 6 bases, J shed 9 bases, and the junction held 3 bases outside the gene matches. DNA for the CDR3: TGTGCCAGCAGCATGGGACAGGGCAACGTCCTGACTTTC. Translating it yields CASSMGQGNVLTF.

The table lists this clonotype with many counts. The chain uses TRBV12-3 or TRBV12-4 and TRBJ2-2; D perhaps matches TRBD2 (7 bases). This CDR3 is built from 14 residues. V lost 11 bases, J lost 1 base, and 14 bases lay in between. The CDR3: CALRGGKNTGELFF. As DNA, the CDR3 is TGTGCCCTAAGGGGGGGGAAGAACACCGGGGAGCTGTTTTTT.

This clonotype was detected ten times or more. V gene TRBV11-2 combines with J gene TRBJ2-3; D is undetermined. This CDR3 comprises 16 residues. Germline V gives CDR1 SGHAT, CDR2 FQNNGV. Trimming took off 1 base at V and 1 base at J, with 12 bases between the two ends. DNA for the CDR3: TGTGCCAGCAGCTTAGTTGGTTCCCTCGGCACAGATACGCAGTATTTT. Protein product: CASSLVGSLGTDTQYF.

This clonotype was detected a few times. The rearrangement joins TRBV6-1 to TRBJ2-7, with D tentatively TRBD1 (5 bases). CDR3 length: 14 residues. V was pared by 7 bases and J by 0 bases, with 13 bases between. The germline V gene encodes CDR1 MNHNS and CDR2 SASEGT. CDR3 sequence: CASKKGSSSYEQYF. CDR3 coding DNA: TGTGCCAGCAAGAAGGGGTCGAGCTCCTACGAGCAGTACTTC.

Ten or more counts support this clonotype. The V gene is TRBV6-5, the J gene TRBJ1-1; 10 bases align to TRBD1. Trimming removed 0 bases from V and 4 bases from J; junction bases left unmatched: 8. Germline V gives CDR1 MNHEY, CDR2 SVGAGI. The CDR3 is 17 amino acids. The CDR3 loop reads CASSYSGTGEVGTEAFF. The CDR3, as DNA: TGTGCCAGCAGTTACTCTGGGACAGGGGAGGTGGGCACTGAAGCTTTCTTT.

This clonotype was seen repeatedly, ten times or more. The genes are TRBV10-3 and TRBJ1-1, with D possibly matching TRBD1 (6 bases). The CDR3 is 13 residues long. CDR1 is ENHRY, CDR2 SYGVKD, per germline. V lost 7 bases, J lost 1 base, and 10 bases lay in between. Here the CDR3 DNA reads TGTGCCATCATGAGCAGGGGGAACACTGAAGCTTTCTTT. It codes for CAIMSRGNTEAFF.

In this sample, this clonotype turned up many times. The chain combines TRBV7-2 with TRBJ2-7; D gene uncertain. The germline gives CDR1 SGHTA, CDR2 FQGNSA. V lost 0 bases, J lost 3 bases, and 12 bases lay in between. CDR3 length equals 15 residues. CDR3 region: CASSLAVARSYEQYF. The CDR3 DNA is TGTGCCAGCAGCTTAGCGGTGGCTAGAAGCTACGAGCAGTACTTC.

This clonotype has at least ten counts. V is TRBV12-3 or TRBV12-4 and J is TRBJ2-3; D perhaps matches TRBD1 (6 bases). This CDR3 contains 14 residues. V lost 4 bases and J lost 0, with 8 bases in between. The CDR3 bases are TGTGCCAGCAGTTACAGGGATAGCACAGATACGCAGTATTTT. The encoded protein is CASSYRDSTDTQYF.